This entry is about one T cell receptor (beta chain). Its target is unknown. TCRdb re-analysed the RT-PCR reads in MiXCR, keeping a single row per CDR3 protein. The sample shows more than 550,000 distinct CDR3 sequences, approximately 12% of them seen only once. The data are from a study of response to subunit inactivated influenza vaccine. CDR3 size: 16 residues. V lost 5 bases and J lost 5; bases outside the gene matches: 4. Study outcomes and limitations: Authors suggested few new T cells are recruited by each seasonal influenza vaccination.

The clonotype originates from a man aged 50 or older who received an inactivated influenza vaccine. The chain is built from TRBV12-3 or TRBV12-4 and TRBJ2-2; 14 bases agree with TRBD2. Sequencing used PBMCs from blood, obtained on the day of vaccination. The CDR3 protein is CASSTGTSGRTGELFF. In DNA form, the CDR3 reads TGTGCCAGCAGTACCGGGACTAGCGGGAGAACCGGGGAGCTGTTTTTT.